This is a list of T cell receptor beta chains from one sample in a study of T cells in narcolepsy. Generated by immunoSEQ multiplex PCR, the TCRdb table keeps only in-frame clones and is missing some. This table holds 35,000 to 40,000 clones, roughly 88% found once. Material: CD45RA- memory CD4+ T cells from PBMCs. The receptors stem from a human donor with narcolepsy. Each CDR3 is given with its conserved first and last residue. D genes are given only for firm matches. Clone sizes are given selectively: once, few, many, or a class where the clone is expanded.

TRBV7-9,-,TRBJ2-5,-,TGTGCCAGCAGCCCACGCATCTGGGAGGCTCAAGAGACCCAGTACTTC,CASSPRIWEAQETQYF
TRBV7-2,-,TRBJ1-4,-,TGTGCCAGCAGCTTAAACAGAGCAACTAATGAAAAACTGTTTTTT,CASSLNRATNEKLFF
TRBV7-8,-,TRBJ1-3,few,TGTGCCAGCAGCCCCCGCGGGGCTGGAAACACCATATATTTT,CASSPRGAGNTIYF
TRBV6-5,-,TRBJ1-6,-,TGTGCCAGCAGTCCCCCCCGGGGGGGTAATTCACCCCTCCACTTT,CASSPPRGGNSPLHF
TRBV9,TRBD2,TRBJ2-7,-,TGTGCCAGCACCAGGACTAGCGGGGGGGAGCAGTACTTC,CASTRTSGGEQYF
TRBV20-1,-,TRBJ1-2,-,TGCAGTGCTCCCCAGGGTGGCTACACCTTC,CSAPQGGYTF
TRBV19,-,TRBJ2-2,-,TGTGCCAGTAGTATAGTTCCGGGGGCGAACACCGGGGAGCTGTTTTTT,CASSIVPGANTGELFF
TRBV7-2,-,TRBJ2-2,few,TGTGCCAGCAGCTTAGGACCGACTGGGAGAGCGAACACCGGGGAGCTGTTTTTT,CASSLGPTGRANTGELFF
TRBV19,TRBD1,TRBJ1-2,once,TGTGCCAGTAGTATCGGGGGGACAGGGGGCAGCTATGGCTACACCTTC,CASSIGGTGGSYGYTF
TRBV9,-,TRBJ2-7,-,TGTGCCAGCAGCGGAGCCCGAGTCCCCCCGCGCGGGGTTCGGCCGGGCGAGCAGTACTTC,CASSGARVPPRGVRPGEQYF
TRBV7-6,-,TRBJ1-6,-,TGTGCCAGCAGCTTAGGGGCTCTTGGTTCACCCCTCCACTTT,CASSLGALGSPLHF
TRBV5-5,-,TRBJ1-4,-,TGTGCCAGCAGCTTGGCTACAGGGCCTAATGAGAAACTGTTTTTT,CASSLATGPNEKLFF
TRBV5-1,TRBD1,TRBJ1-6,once,TGCGCCAGCAGCTTGGTGGGGACAGGGCGAGGTTCACCCCTCCACTTT,CASSLVGTGRGSPLHF
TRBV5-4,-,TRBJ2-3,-,TGTGCCAGCAGCTTCTACTTGAGCCAGCAGTATTTT,CASSFYLSQQYF
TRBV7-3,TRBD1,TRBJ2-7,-,TGTGCCAGCAGCCCGGGACAGGGGGTAGACGAGCAGTACTTC,CASSPGQGVDEQYF
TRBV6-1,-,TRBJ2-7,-,TGTGCCAGCAGTGAGAGGGGGTACGAGCAGTACTTC,CASSERGYEQYF
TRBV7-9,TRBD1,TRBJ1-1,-,TGTGCCAGCAGCAAGATGGGACAGGGGACGGGTGAAGCTTTCTTT,CASSKMGQGTGEAFF
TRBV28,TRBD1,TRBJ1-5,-,TGTGCCAGTAGTTTCAGGGGGCAGGGGTCCAATCAGCCCCAGCATTTT,CASSFRGQGSNQPQHF
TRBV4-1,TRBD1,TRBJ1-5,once,TGCGCCAGCAGCCTCGGGACAGGGGGCAAGCCTACCCCCCAGCATTTT,CASSLGTGGKPTPQHF
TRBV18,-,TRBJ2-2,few,TGTGCCAGCTCCCTAATTCCCCAGGGGAGCAACACCGGGGAGCTGTTTTTT,CASSLIPQGSNTGELFF
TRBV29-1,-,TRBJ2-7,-,TGCAGCGGCCAGTTAGGGTCCTCCTACGAGCAGTACTTC,CSGQLGSSYEQYF
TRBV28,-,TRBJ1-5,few,TGTGCCAGCAGTCCAGATAGCAATCAGCCCCAGCATTTT,CASSPDSNQPQHF